This TCR beta chain was retrieved from a study of cytomegalovirus exposure and HLA in healthy donors. Profiling relied on immunoSEQ multiplex PCR, and the TCRdb table lists in-frame clones only, not all of them. This table holds some 110,000 clones, around 88% found once. Germline V CDR1 and CDR2: KGHSH, LQKENI. V lost 3 bases, J lost 5 bases, and 3 bases stayed unmatched. The CDR3 has 14 residues. Points from the study as a whole: In a later analysis, first-cohort TCR clusters were found to tend to co-occur in the 130 or so validation repertoires. Associated with cytomegalovirus, according to the listing, were about 160 TCR beta chains.

Note on this clone: What it recognizes is unknown.

This receptor was obtained from a man between 18 and 35 years old in good health and CMV-seronegative. The V gene is TRBV18, the J gene TRBJ2-7; TRBD1 matches 11 bases. The sample comprised PBMCs. This chain's CDR3 is CASSPGQGVNEQYF. The DNA for the CDR3 is TGTGCCAGCTCACCGGGACAGGGGGTCAACGAGCAGTACTTC.